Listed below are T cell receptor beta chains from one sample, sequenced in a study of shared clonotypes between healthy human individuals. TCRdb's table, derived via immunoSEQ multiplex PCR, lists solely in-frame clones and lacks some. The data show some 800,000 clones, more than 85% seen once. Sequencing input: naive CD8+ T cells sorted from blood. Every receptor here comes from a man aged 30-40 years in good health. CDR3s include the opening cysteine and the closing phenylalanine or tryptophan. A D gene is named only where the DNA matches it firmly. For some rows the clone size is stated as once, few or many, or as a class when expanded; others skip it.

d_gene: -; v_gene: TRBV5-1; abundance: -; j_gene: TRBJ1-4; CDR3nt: TGCGCCAGCAGCTTGTACGGGGCTCCTACAACTAATGAAAAACTGTTTTTT; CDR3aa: CASSLYGAPTTNEKLFF
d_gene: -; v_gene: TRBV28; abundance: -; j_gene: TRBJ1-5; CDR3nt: TGTGCCAGCAGCCCTTCAGTAGCAAGCAATCAGCCCCAGCATTTT; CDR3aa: CASSPSVASNQPQHF
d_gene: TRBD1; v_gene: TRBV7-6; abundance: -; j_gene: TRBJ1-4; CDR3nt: TGTGCCAGCAGCTTAGTCGCCCCCGCGACAGGGGGGCATGAAAAACTGTTTTTT; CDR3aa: CASSLVAPATGGHEKLFF
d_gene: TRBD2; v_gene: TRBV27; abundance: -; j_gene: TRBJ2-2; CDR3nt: TGTGCCAGCAGTCCCAGTAGCGGGGGCATGAACACCGGGGAGCTGTTTTTT; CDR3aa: CASSPSSGGMNTGELFF
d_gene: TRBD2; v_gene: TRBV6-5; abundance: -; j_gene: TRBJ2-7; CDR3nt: TGTGCCAGCAGTTACCTAGCGGGAAGCTCCTACGAGCAGTACTTC; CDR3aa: CASSYLAGSSYEQYF
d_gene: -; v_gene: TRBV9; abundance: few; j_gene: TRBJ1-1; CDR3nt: TGTGCCAGCAGCGTATCAGAGAACACTGAAGCTTTCTTT; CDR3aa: CASSVSENTEAFF
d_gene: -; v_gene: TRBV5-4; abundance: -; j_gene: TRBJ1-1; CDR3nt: TGTGCCAGCAGGTCTGGACAAAGACCGAACACTGAAGCTTTCTTT; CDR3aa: CASRSGQRPNTEAFF
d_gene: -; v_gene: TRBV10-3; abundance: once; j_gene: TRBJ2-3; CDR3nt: TGTGCCATCTTAGAAGACCCCACAGATACGCAGTATTTT; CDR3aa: CAILEDPTDTQYF
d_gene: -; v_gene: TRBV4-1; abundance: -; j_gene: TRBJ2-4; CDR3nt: TGCGCCAGCAGCCAAGCGGAGAACATTCAGTACTTC; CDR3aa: CASSQAENIQYF
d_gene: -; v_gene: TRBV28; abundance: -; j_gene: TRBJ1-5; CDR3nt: TGTGCCAGCAGGCATGGGGGGAACGGCAATCAGCCCCAGCATTTT; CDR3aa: CASRHGGNGNQPQHF
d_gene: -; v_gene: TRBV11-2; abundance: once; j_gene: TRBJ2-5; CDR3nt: TGTGCCAGCAGCTTAGATCTGAACTCCCAAGAGACCCAGTACTTC; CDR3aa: CASSLDLNSQETQYF
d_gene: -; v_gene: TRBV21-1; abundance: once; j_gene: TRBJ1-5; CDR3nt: TGTGCCAGCAGCAGGGGTCGCAATCAGCCCCAGCATTTT; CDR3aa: CASSRGRNQPQHF
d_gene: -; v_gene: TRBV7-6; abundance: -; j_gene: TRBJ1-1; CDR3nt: TGTGCCAGCAGCTTATTGTGGGCAGACGGCATGAACACTGAAGCTTTCTTT; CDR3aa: CASSLLWADGMNTEAFF
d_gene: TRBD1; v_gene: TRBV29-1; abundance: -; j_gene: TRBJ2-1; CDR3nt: TGCAGCGTTGAAGATGACAGGGTCTATGAGCAGTTCTTC; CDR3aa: CSVEDDRVYEQFF
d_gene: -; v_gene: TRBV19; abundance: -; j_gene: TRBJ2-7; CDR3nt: TGTGCCAGTAGTATAACATCTACCTACGAGCAGTACTTC; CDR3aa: CASSITSTYEQYF
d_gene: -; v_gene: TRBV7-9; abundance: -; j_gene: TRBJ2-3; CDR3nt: TGTGCCAGCAGCTCCACCCGCCCCATCACAGATACGCAGTATTTT; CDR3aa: CASSSTRPITDTQYF
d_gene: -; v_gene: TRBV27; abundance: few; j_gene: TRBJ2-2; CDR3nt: TGTGCCAGCAGTTTAGTTGCCACCGGGGAGCTGTTTTTT; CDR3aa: CASSLVATGELFF
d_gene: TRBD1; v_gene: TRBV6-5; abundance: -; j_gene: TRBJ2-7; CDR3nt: TGTGCCAGCAGTTACGGGGTGACAGGGTTGTACGAGCAGTACTTC; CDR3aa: CASSYGVTGLYEQYF
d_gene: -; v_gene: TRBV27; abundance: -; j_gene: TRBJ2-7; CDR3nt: TGTGCCAGCAGTTTGGGCAAATACTCCTACGAGCAGTACTTC; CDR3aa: CASSLGKYSYEQYF
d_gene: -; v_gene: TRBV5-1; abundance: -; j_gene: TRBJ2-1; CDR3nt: TGCGCCAGCAGCTTGAGTCTCGCGGGACACCGCGGGGATGAGCAGTTCTTC; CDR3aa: CASSLSLAGHRGDEQFF
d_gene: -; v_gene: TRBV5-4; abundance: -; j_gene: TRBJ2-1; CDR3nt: TGTGCCAGCAGCTTGGGCCTAGCGCCTCACAATGAGCAGTTCTTC; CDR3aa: CASSLGLAPHNEQFF
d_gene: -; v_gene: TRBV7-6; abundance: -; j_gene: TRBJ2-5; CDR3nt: TGTGCCAGCAGCCGCTGGGTACAAGAGACCCAGTACTTC; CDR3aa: CASSRWVQETQYF
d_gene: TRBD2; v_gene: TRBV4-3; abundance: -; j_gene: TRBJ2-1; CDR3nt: TGCGCCAGCAGCCCCCAAATGGGACTAGCGGGAAATGAGCAGTTCTTC; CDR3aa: CASSPQMGLAGNEQFF
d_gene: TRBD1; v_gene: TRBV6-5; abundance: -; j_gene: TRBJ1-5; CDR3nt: TGTGCCAGCAGTTACTCACAGGGGGGTGAGCCCCAGCATTTT; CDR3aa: CASSYSQGGEPQHF
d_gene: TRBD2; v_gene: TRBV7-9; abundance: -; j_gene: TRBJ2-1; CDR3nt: TGTGCCAGCAGCTCTTCTAGCGGGAGGGCTAATGAGCAGTTCTTC; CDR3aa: CASSSSSGRANEQFF
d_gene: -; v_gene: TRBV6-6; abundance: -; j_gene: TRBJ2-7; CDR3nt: TGTGCCAGCAGTTACTCGATGGAGACAGCAAGCTACGAGCAGTACTTC; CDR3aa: CASSYSMETASYEQYF
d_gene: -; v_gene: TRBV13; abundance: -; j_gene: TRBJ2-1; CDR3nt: TGTGCCAGCAGCTCGGACACGCTAAATGAGCAGTTCTTC; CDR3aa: CASSSDTLNEQFF
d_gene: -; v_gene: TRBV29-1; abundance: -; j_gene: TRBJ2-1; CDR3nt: TGCAGCGTTGTAGGGATGAGCTCCTACAATGAGCAGTTCTTC; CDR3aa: CSVVGMSSYNEQFF
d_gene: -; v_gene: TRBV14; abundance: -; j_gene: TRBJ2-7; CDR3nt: TGTGCCAGCAGTTCCATGGGGGAGGAAATCTACGAGCAGTACTTC; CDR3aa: CASSSMGEEIYEQYF
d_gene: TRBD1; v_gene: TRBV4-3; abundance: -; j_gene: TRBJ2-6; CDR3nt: TGCGCCAGCAGCCAAGTAGGACAGGGGGTCCTCTCTGGGGCCAACGTCCTGACTTTC; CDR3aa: CASSQVGQGVLSGANVLTF
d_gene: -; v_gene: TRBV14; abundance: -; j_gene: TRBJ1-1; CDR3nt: TGTGCCAGCAGCCATTTTCCGTCTGAAGCTTTCTTT; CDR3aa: CASSHFPSEAFF
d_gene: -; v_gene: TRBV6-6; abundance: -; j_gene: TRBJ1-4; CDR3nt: TGTGCCAGCAGTTATCGACAGCGAAATGAAAAACTGTTTTTT; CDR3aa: CASSYRQRNEKLFF
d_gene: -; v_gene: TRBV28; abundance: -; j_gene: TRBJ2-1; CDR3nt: TGTGCCAGCAGTTTAGCGGCGGGATCCTACAATGAGCAGTTCTTC; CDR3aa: CASSLAAGSYNEQFF
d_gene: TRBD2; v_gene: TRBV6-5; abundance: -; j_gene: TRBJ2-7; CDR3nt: TGTGCCAGCAGTTACGGAGCGGGAGGTGCCTACGAGCAGTACTTC; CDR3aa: CASSYGAGGAYEQYF
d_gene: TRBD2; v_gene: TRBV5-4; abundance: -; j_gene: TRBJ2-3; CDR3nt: TGTGCCAGCAGGAGCGGGAGTGATACGCAGTATTTT; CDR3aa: CASRSGSDTQYF
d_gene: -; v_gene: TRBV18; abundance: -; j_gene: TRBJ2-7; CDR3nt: TGTGCCAGCTCACCTACGGCTTCCTACGAGCAGTACTTC; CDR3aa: CASSPTASYEQYF
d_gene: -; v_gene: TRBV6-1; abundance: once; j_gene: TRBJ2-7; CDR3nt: TGTGCCAGCAGTTCCCTGGGCGGATCCTACGAGCAGTACTTC; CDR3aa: CASSSLGGSYEQYF
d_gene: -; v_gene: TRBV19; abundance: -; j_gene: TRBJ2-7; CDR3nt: TGTGCCAGTAGTATAGTAAGTTCCTACGAGCAGTACTTC; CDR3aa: CASSIVSSYEQYF
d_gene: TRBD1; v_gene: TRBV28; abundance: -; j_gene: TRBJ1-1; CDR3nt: TGTGCCAGCAGTTTGGAAGACAGGGTGAACACTGAAGCTTTCTTT; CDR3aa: CASSLEDRVNTEAFF
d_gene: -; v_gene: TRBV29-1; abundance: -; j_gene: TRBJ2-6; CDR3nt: TGCAGCGTTGTCTGGACCTCTGGGGCCAACGTCCTGACTTTC; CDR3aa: CSVVWTSGANVLTF
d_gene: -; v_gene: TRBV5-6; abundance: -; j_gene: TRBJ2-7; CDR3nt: TGTGCCAGCAGCTTTGGGACAGAGCAGTACTTC; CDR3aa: CASSFGTEQYF
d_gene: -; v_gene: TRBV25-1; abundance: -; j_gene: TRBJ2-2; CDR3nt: TGTGCCAGCAGTGGATCAGGGATAAACACCGGGGAGCTGTTTTTT; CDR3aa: CASSGSGINTGELFF
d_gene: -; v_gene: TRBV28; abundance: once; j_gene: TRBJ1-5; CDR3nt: TGTGCCAGCAGTCCCCTACCTAAGTCCCCCCCTCAGCCCCAGCATTTT; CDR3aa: CASSPLPKSPPQPQHF
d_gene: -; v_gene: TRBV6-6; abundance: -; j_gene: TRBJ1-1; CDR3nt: TGTGCCAGCAGCCAGGGCACTGAAGCTTTCTTT; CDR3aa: CASSQGTEAFF
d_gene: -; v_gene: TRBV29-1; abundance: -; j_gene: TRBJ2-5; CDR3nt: TGCAGCGTTGAAAGGTTAGGGGGGGAGACCCAGTACTTC; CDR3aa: CSVERLGGETQYF
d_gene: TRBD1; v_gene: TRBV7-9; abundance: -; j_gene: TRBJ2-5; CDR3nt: TGTGCCAGCAGCAGACAGGGGTGGAAAGAGACCCAGTACTTC; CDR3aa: CASSRQGWKETQYF
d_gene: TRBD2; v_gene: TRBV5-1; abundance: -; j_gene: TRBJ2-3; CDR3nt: TGCGCCAGCAGCTTGGCCAGCACAGGAGGACTAGTAGGCACAGATACGCAGTATTTT; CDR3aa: CASSLASTGGLVGTDTQYF
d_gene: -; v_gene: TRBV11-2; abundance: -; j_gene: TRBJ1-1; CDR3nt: TGTGCCAGCAGCTTCTATAGACAACCGAACACTGAAGCTTTCTTT; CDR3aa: CASSFYRQPNTEAFF
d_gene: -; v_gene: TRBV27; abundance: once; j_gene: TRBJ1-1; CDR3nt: TGTGCCAGCATGGGTTTGAGGGGCACTGAAGCTTTCTTT; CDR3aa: CASMGLRGTEAFF
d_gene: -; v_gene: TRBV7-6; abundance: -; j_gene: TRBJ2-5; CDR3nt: TGTGCCAGCAGCTTAGCGCTAAGACAAGAGACCCAGTACTTC; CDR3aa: CASSLALRQETQYF
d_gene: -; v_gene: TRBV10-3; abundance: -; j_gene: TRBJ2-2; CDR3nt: TGTGCCATCAGTGAAAGCGGTCAGCGGGCGGGCAACAGCGAGCTGTTTTTT; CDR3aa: CAISESGQRAGNSELFF
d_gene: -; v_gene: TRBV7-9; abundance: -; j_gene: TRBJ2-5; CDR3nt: TGTGCCAGCAGCTTAGGAAGAAAAGAGACCCAGTACTTC; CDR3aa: CASSLGRKETQYF
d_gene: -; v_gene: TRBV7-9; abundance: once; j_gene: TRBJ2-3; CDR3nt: TGTGCCAGCAGCGGGGTCACAGATACGCAGTATTTT; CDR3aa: CASSGVTDTQYF
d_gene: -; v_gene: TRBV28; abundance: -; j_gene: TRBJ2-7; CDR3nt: TGTGCCAGCAGCCCCGGGACTTCGGTCGACGAGCAGTACTTC; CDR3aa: CASSPGTSVDEQYF